What follows are 28 T cell receptor beta chains derived from one specimen sequenced in a study of blood T cell repertoires in COVID-19. This table comes from immunoSEQ multiplex PCR, and its TCRdb copy is limited to in-frame clones, with some not included. The sample carries about 150,000 clones, roughly 86% recorded once. The sequenced sample was peripheral blood. Receptors originate from a human donor in a cohort sampled during active COVID-19.

Remarks on this clone: The germline gene is not matched at one end of the junction; a read error may be the cause. This chain joins TRBV6-5 and TRBJ2-1, with TRBD2 matching 9 bases. The CDR3 has 11 residues. Germline CDR1 is MNHEY and CDR2 is SVGAGI. As DNA, the CDR3 is TGTGCCAGCAGTCGCGGACTAGCGCTAATCTTC. Translation gives CASSRGLALIF.

V usage is TRBV28 and J usage is TRBJ1-5, with D uncertain. The CDR3 runs 18 residues. The germline gives CDR1 MDHEN, CDR2 SYDVKM. The V end was cut by 4 bases, the J end by 0 bases, with 19 bases between. This chain's CDR3 is CASSSPGSPKDSNQPQHF. CDR3 bases: TGTGCCAGCAGTTCCCCAGGATCGCCCAAGGATAGCAATCAGCCCCAGCATTTT. The full variable domain, in which reference TRBV28 and TRBJ1-5 provide the parts outside the CDR3, is DVKVTQSSRYLVKRTGEKVFLECVQDMDHENMFWYRQDPGLGLRLIYFSYDVKMKEKGDIPEGYSVSREKKERFSLILESASTNQTSMYLCASSSPGSPKDSNQPQHFGDGTRLSIL.

This clone came up a few times. The chain links TRBV11-2 to TRBJ1-6; TRBD1 matches 7 bases. The CDR3 covers 18 residues. Germline CDR1 is SGHAT and CDR2 is FQNNGV. V lost 4 bases to trimming and J lost 0 bases; unmatched junction nucleotides: 9. In nucleotides, the CDR3 is TGTGCCAGCAGCTCGTACAGGGGATCAAGCTCCTATAATTCACCCCTCCACTTT. Encoded protein: CASSSYRGSSSYNSPLHF. Based on the CDR3 plus reference TRBV11-2 and TRBJ1-6, the full variable domain is EAGVAQSPRYKIIEKRQSVAFWCNPISGHATLYWYQQILGQGPKLLIQFQNNGVVDDSQLPKDRFSAERLKGVDSTLKIQPAKLEDSAVYLCASSSYRGSSSYNSPLHFGNGTRLTVT.

This clone was seen a few times. This chain connects TRBV15 to TRBJ1-2; possibly TRBD1 for D (6 bases). This CDR3 is 17 amino acids long. V lost 1 base and J 5 bases, leaving 20 bases between the germline ends. Germline CDR1 LNHNV, CDR2 YYDKDF (reference sequence). The CDR3 here is CATSRGVTGKNRYGYTF. CDR3 sequence (DNA): TGTGCCACCAGCAGAGGGGTCACAGGGAAGAATCGATATGGCTACACCTTC.

The V and J genes are TRBV28 and TRBJ2-1; 7 bases are shared with TRBD2. V was clipped by 5 bases and J by 0 bases; unmatched bases: 10. Germline CDR1 MDHEN, CDR2 SYDVKM. The CDR3 has 17 residues. Here the CDR3 reads CASSPVAGLTSYNEQFF. For the CDR3, the DNA is TGTGCCAGCAGTCCAGTAGCGGGCCTCACCTCCTACAATGAGCAGTTCTTC.

The chain joins TRBV2 to TRBJ1-2, with 9 bases aligning to TRBD1. Germline V gene sequence: CDR1 SNHLY, CDR2 FYNNEI. V lost 10 bases and J lost 6; bases outside the gene matches: 6. The CDR3 is made up of 12 amino acids. The DNA for the CDR3 is TGTGCCAACGGGGGACAGGGTAATGGCTACACCTTC. Translating it yields CANGGQGNGYTF.

As to this clone: One end of the junction does not line up with germline, which may come from a read error. V gene TRBV2 combines with J gene TRBJ1-5, with D maybe TRBD1 (6 bases). The length of the CDR3 is 22 residues. CDR1 and CDR2 from the germline V gene are SNHLY and FYNNEI. The CDR3 nucleotides are TGTGCCAGCAGTAAAGCCCAGATCCTACCGGGCCGAAGGGTTGAGGGGGATCAGCCCCAGCATTTT. It translates to CASSKAQILPGRRVEGDQPQHF.

This chain joins TRBV10-3 and TRBJ2-1, with TRBD2 matching 12 bases. The CDR3 is 16 amino acids. Per the germline V gene, CDR1 is ENHRY and CDR2 is SYGVKD. The junction had 9 bases not matched to a gene; V was cut back by 6 bases and J by 6 bases. CDR3 amino acids: CAISLLAGGGSNEQFF. CDR3 DNA sequence: TGTGCCATCAGCCTACTAGCGGGAGGAGGAAGCAATGAGCAGTTCTTC.

The genes are TRBV3-1 (or the pseudogene TRBV3-2) and TRBJ2-5; D is ambiguous. CDR1 LGHDT and CDR2 YNNKEL come from the germline V gene (reference sequence). This CDR3 has 12 amino acids. The V and J ends lost 3 bases and 4 bases respectively, with 6 bases between them. The CDR3 DNA follows: TGTGCCAGCAGCCAGAGGTTAGAGACCCAGTACTTC. Translated: CASSQRLETQYF.

The CDR3 DNA reads TGTGCCAGCAGCATCGGACTAGCGGGACTTAATGAGCAGTACTTC. This codes for CASSIGLAGLNEQYF. The chain uses TRBV5-4 and TRBJ2-7; 12 bases are a match to TRBD2. The CDR3 length is 15 residues. V lost 4 bases to trimming and J lost 7 bases; unmatched junction nucleotides: 9. Germline V gene data show CDR1 as SGHNT and CDR2 as YYREEE (reference sequence).

The rearrangement joins TRBV29-1 to TRBJ1-2; the D is unclear. Trimming removed 7 bases from V and 2 bases from J, with 20 bases in between. The CDR3 sequence is 15 residues long. Germline V gene sequence: CDR1 SQVTM, CDR2 ANQGSEA. CDR3 sequence: CSATMTLSGNYGYTF. CDR3 sequence (DNA): TGCAGCGCTACCATGACCCTCTCGGGGAACTATGGCTACACCTTC.

CDR3 coding DNA: TGTGCCAGCAGTGCTCAGGCTCGGGGGCAGTTCTTC. This codes for CASSAQARGQFF. The rearrangement uses TRBV25-1 and TRBJ2-1; a weak D match, TRBD2 (5 bases). Trimming shortened V by 4 bases and J by 12 bases, and 13 bases separated the two germline ends. Per germline, CDR1 MGHDK and CDR2 SYGVNS. CDR3 length equals 12 residues.

This sequence joins TRBV28 and TRBJ2-1, with D maybe TRBD2 (5 bases). This CDR3 is built from 14 residues. The germline V gene encodes CDR1 MDHEN and CDR2 SYDVKM. Trimming stripped 2 bases from V and 15 bases from J, with 20 bases between. The CDR3 loop is CASSLAGLGTLAFF. The DNA of the CDR3 is TGTGCCAGCAGTTTAGCGGGTCTCGGAACTTTAGCGTTCTTC.

The V and J genes are TRBV3-1 (or the pseudogene TRBV3-2) and TRBJ2-2; 11 nucleotides agree with TRBD2. The CDR3 consists of 16 residues. V lost 0 bases and J lost 7; bases outside the gene matches: 4. Germline-derived CDR1 and CDR2 are LGHDT and YNNKEL (reference sequence). The CDR3 spells CASSQELAGVNGELFF. In DNA, the CDR3 is TGTGCCAGCAGCCAAGAACTAGCGGGAGTTAACGGGGAGCTGTTTTTT.

This chain connects TRBV30 to TRBJ2-3; TRBD1 aligns across 9 bases. Germline assignment: CDR1 GTSNPN and CDR2 SVGIG (reference sequence). This CDR3 comprises 13 residues. After removal of 8 bases from V and 4 bases from J, the junction contained 7 bases not matched to a gene. The CDR3 loop is CALTGGVSDTQYF. The CDR3 DNA reads TGTGCCCTCACAGGGGGCGTCTCAGATACGCAGTATTTT.

This chain uses TRBV7-9 with TRBJ2-6; 7 nucleotides align to TRBD1. J was trimmed by 1 base and V by 5 bases; bases with no gene match: 11. CDR1 is SEHNR, CDR2 FQNEAQ, per germline (reference sequence). CDR3 length equals 18 residues. As DNA, the CDR3 is TGTGCCAGCAGCCGTAACACAGGGGCGAGATCTGGGGCCAACGTCCTGACTTTC. This encodes CASSRNTGARSGANVLTF.

The chain employs TRBV10-3 and TRBJ2-7; 8 bases align to TRBD1. CDR1 is ENHRY, CDR2 SYGVKD, per germline. Trimming at V came to 4 bases and at J to 5 bases, leaving 16 bases not matched to a gene. The CDR3 has 17 amino acids. The CDR3 DNA sequence: TGTGCCATCAGTGGGCTGGGGTCTGGGACAGGCCATAACGAGCAGTACTTC. This codes for CAISGLGSGTGHNEQYF.

V is TRBV4-3 and J is TRBJ1-2, with D maybe TRBD1 (6 bases). V shed 0 bases and J shed 4 bases, with 15 bases lying between them. Germline assignment: CDR1 LGHNA and CDR2 YSLEER. CDR3 size: 16 residues. This CDR3 reads CASSQDLTGNSYGYTF. Written as DNA, the CDR3 is TGCGCCAGCAGCCAAGATCTTACAGGGAATAGCTATGGCTACACCTTC.

About this clone itself: The junction departs from germline at one end; a sequencing error may be responsible. J is TRBJ2-2 and V is TRBV7-7; D not resolved. CDR1 is SSHAT, CDR2 FNYEAQ, per germline (reference sequence). The CDR3 is 14 residues long. CDR3 in DNA: TGTGCTAGCAGCTTAGTCCTTTTCACCGGGGAGCTGTTTTTT. Amino acid sequence: CASSLVLFTGELFF.

The rearrangement links TRBV19 to TRBJ1-1; D perhaps matches TRBD1 (5 bases). There are 15 residues in the CDR3. The germline V gene has CDR1 LNHDA and CDR2 SQIVND (reference sequence). Trimming pared 5 bases from V and 1 base from J, leaving 14 bases between. The CDR3 bases are TGTGCCAGTAGTGCGAGACAGACACAGAACACTGAAGCTTTCTTT. This sequence encodes CASSARQTQNTEAFF. The full variable domain, with the rest looked up from reference TRBV19 and TRBJ1-1, is DGGITQSPKYLFRKEGQNVTLSCEQNLNHDAMYWYRQDPGQGLRLIYYSQIVNDFQKGDIAEGYSVSREKKESFPLTVTSAQKNPTAFYLCASSARQTQNTEAFFGQGTRLTVV.

This clone came up once. The chain recombines TRBV7-2 with TRBJ2-3, with D perhaps matching TRBD2 (6 bases). CDR3 size: 17 residues. With 4 bases removed from V and 5 bases from J, the gap between germline ends came to 22 bases. Germline V gene data show CDR1 as SGHTA and CDR2 as FQGNSA. CDR3 protein: CASSYLGRDGGGDTQYF. The CDR3 DNA is TGTGCCAGCAGCTACCTGGGGCGGGATGGGGGAGGAGATACGCAGTATTTT.

The chain is built from TRBV5-1 and TRBJ1-1, with D perhaps TRBD1 (6 bases). V lost 4 bases, J lost 1 base, and 14 bases lay in between. Germline loops: CDR1 SGHRS, CDR2 YFSETQ. The length of the CDR3 is 15 residues. The CDR3 loop reads CASSLTRTANTEAFF. In nucleotides, the CDR3 is TGCGCCAGCAGCCTGACCCGGACAGCGAACACTGAAGCTTTCTTT.

The rearrangement uses TRBV27 and TRBJ2-6, with D hard to call. V was clipped by 7 bases and J by 5 bases, with 18 bases between them. CDR1 and CDR2 from the germline V gene are MNHEY and SMNVEV (reference sequence). The CDR3 length is 16 residues. DNA for the CDR3: TGTGCCAGCACCTCCCGGTCGCCGTCGTGGGCCAACGTCCTGACTTTC. This sequence encodes CASTSRSPSWANVLTF.

V is TRBV9 and J is TRBJ2-7; 7 nucleotides line up with TRBD1. Germline CDR1 is SGDLS and CDR2 is YYNGEE. The length of the CDR3 is 15 residues. Trimming cost V 0 bases and J 3 bases; bases outside gene matches: 6. CDR3 sequence: CASSVDTGAGYEQYF. CDR3 bases: TGTGCCAGCAGCGTAGATACAGGGGCGGGCTACGAGCAGTACTTC.

The rearrangement links TRBV30 to TRBJ1-5; 10 positions agree with TRBD1. Germline V gives CDR1 GTSNPN, CDR2 SVGIG (reference sequence). The CDR3 loop spans 13 amino acids. With 3 bases clipped from V and 7 bases from J, the junction kept 3 bases outside the gene matches. The CDR3, as DNA: TGTGCCTGGAGGGACAGGGGGGGACAGCCCCAGCATTTT. Protein product: CAWRDRGGQPQHF.

This chain uses TRBV15 with TRBJ2-1, with TRBD1 identical over 7 bases. Germline CDR1 is LNHNV and CDR2 is YYDKDF (reference sequence). The CDR3 length is 12 residues. Trimming removed 3 bases from V and 7 bases from J; junction bases left unmatched: 0. The CDR3 reads CATSRDRNEQFF. The CDR3 nucleotides read TGTGCCACCAGCAGGGACAGGAATGAGCAGTTCTTC.

CDR3 amino acids: CASSPNAGQDLSNYGYTF. For the CDR3, the DNA is TGTGCCAGCTCACCCAACGCGGGGCAGGATCTCTCTAACTATGGCTACACCTTC. The chain employs TRBV18 and TRBJ1-2; a possible D gene is TRBD1 (5 bases). This CDR3 contains 18 residues. Trimming left V 3 bases short and J 0 bases short, with 20 bases between. Looked up from germline, CDR1 is KGHSH and CDR2 is LQKENI. The whole variable domain, filled in from reference TRBV18 and TRBJ1-2, reads NAGVMQNPRHLVRRRGQEARLRCSPMKGHSHVYWYRQLPEEGLKFMVYLQKENIIDESGMPKERFSAEFPKEGPSILRIQQVVRGDSAAYFCASSPNAGQDLSNYGYTFGSGTRLTVV.

The CDR3 nucleotides are TGTGCCAGCAGGGCGGCAGGGGAGAGCACTGAAGCTTTCTTT. Residues: CASRAAGESTEAFF. The chain recombines TRBV28 with TRBJ1-1; D perhaps matches TRBD1 (6 bases). V was clipped by 6 bases and J by 4 bases, with 15 bases between them. Germline CDR1 reads MDHEN; CDR2 reads SYDVKM. The CDR3 is 14 amino acids.